These 19 T cell receptor beta chains originate from one sample sequenced in a study of blood T cell repertoires in COVID-19. Some clones are missing from TCRdb's copy, which holds only in-frame ones; the method was immunoSEQ multiplex PCR. The sample has roughly 5,600 clones, 70% to 85% seen once. Specimen: peripheral blood. Receptors originate from a human donor in a cohort sampled during active COVID-19.

The chain employs TRBV7-9 and TRBJ2-1, with 12 bases matching TRBD2. This CDR3 is built from 18 residues. Germline V gene sequence: CDR1 SEHNR, CDR2 FQNEAQ (reference sequence). V dropped 4 bases and J dropped 10; count of bases not matched to a gene: 17. The CDR3 spells CASSSLTSGRRARREQFF. The CDR3 DNA reads TGTGCCAGCAGCTCCCTGACTAGCGGGAGAAGGGCGAGAAGGGAGCAGTTCTTC.

The V call is TRBV18, the J call TRBJ2-7; no clear D gene. V was cut by 4 bases and J by 1 base, with 8 bases left in between. Germline CDR1 reads KGHSH; CDR2 reads LQKENI. This CDR3 region has 13 residues. CDR3 region: CASSRGPSYEQYF. The CDR3 region has the DNA TGTGCCAGCTCACGTGGCCCGTCCTACGAGCAGTACTTC.

The chain has TRBV3-1 (or the pseudogene TRBV3-2) and TRBJ2-3; unclear D gene. The CDR3 has 12 amino acids. V lost 4 bases and J lost 4, with 6 bases in between. Germline V lookup: CDR1 LGHDT, CDR2 YNNKEL (reference sequence). CDR3 amino acids: CASSLSSDTQYF. The CDR3 coding sequence is TGTGCCAGCAGCCTATCTTCAGATACGCAGTATTTT.

The chain joins TRBV24-1 to TRBJ2-2; TRBD2 might be the D (5 bases). The CDR3 is 15 residues long. Germline lookup yields CDR1 KGHDR and CDR2 SFDVKD. V shed 5 bases and J shed 5 bases, with 14 bases lying between them. The CDR3 is CATSARTPGTGELFF. The CDR3 DNA reads TGTGCCACCAGTGCCCGAACCCCGGGAACCGGGGAGCTGTTTTTT.

The chain has TRBV7-2 and TRBJ2-3, with D perhaps TRBD2 (5 bases). The CDR3 totals 17 residues. Per germline, CDR1 SGHTA and CDR2 FQGNSA. V was trimmed by 5 bases and J by 4 bases, leaving 22 bases between them. CDR3 coding DNA: TGTGCCAGCAGCGTAATGTCCAGCGGCCACACGGCAGATACGCAGTATTTT. Its protein is CASSVMSSGHTADTQYF.

V is TRBV5-1 and J is TRBJ2-1, with D possibly matching TRBD2 (5 bases). The CDR3 runs to 14 residues. CDR1 SGHRS and CDR2 YFSETQ come from the germline V gene. Trimming took 0 bases from V and 6 from J, leaving 10 bases between them. CDR3 region: CASSLGGRRNEQFF. As DNA, the CDR3 is TGCGCCAGCAGCTTGGGTGGGAGACGCAATGAGCAGTTCTTC.

The V and J genes are TRBV6-5 and TRBJ2-1, with D possibly being TRBD1 (6 bases). This CDR3 region has 14 residues. V was pared by 1 base and J by 10 bases, with 14 bases between. CDR1 is MNHEY and CDR2 is SVGAGI in the germline V gene. Here the CDR3 DNA reads TGTGCCAGCAGTTACTTACAGGGACCCGGCGAGCAGTTCTTC. It specifies CASSYLQGPGEQFF.

The gene calls are TRBV3-1 (or the pseudogene TRBV3-2) and TRBJ1-1, with D uncertain. V dropped 6 bases and J dropped 0 bases, with 2 bases sitting between them. The CDR3 runs 11 residues. Germline V lookup: CDR1 LGHDT, CDR2 YNNKEL (reference sequence). In DNA, the CDR3 is TGTGCCAGCAGTATGAACACTGAAGCTTTCTTT. Residues: CASSMNTEAFF.

The chain is built from TRBV15 and TRBJ2-7, with D perhaps TRBD2 (6 bases). CDR1 and CDR2 (germline): LNHNV, YYDKDF (reference sequence). This CDR3 contains 14 residues. V lost 1 base to trimming and J lost 0 bases, with 7 bases between them. CDR3: CATSRGGVSYEQYF. The CDR3 DNA reads as TGTGCCACCAGCAGAGGCGGGGTCTCCTACGAGCAGTACTTC.

The rearrangement joins TRBV4-3 to TRBJ2-2; 8 nucleotides line up with TRBD2. This CDR3 is 15 amino acids long. CDR1 is LGHNA, CDR2 YSLEER, per germline. The V gene end was trimmed by 3 bases and the J gene end by 0 bases; junction bases not matched to a gene: 0. Here the CDR3 DNA reads TGCGCCAGCAGCCAGGGACTAGCGAACACCGGGGAGCTGTTTTTT. Residues: CASSQGLANTGELFF.

The chain is built from TRBV19 and TRBJ1-5; D call uncertain. V lost 2 bases and J 11 bases, leaving 10 bases between the germline ends. The CDR3 contains 12 residues. Per the germline V gene, CDR1 is LNHDA and CDR2 is SQIVND (reference sequence). This CDR3 is CASSINAPAQHF. CDR3 in DNA: TGTGCCAGTAGTATAAACGCGCCGGCCCAGCATTTT.

This chain connects TRBV9 to TRBJ1-4; tentatively, D is TRBD1 (6 bases). Looked up from germline, CDR1 is SGDLS and CDR2 is YYNGEE. This CDR3 comprises 14 residues. Trimming cost V 2 bases and J 7 bases, with 12 bases left between them. The CDR3 loop reads CASSVGAPTEKLFF. In DNA form, the CDR3 reads TGTGCCAGCAGCGTGGGGGCTCCGACTGAAAAACTGTTTTTT.

This clone was observed a single time. The chain uses TRBV6-6 and TRBJ2-7; TRBD1 matches at 9 bases. Germline V gives CDR1 MNHNY, CDR2 SVGAGI (reference sequence). The CDR3 sequence is 16 residues long. Trimming at V came to 0 bases and at J to 5 bases, leaving 8 bases not matched to a gene. CDR3 nucleotide sequence: TGTGCCAGCAGTTACTCAGGGACAGGGTGGCCGGACGAGCAGTACTTC. The encoded protein is CASSYSGTGWPDEQYF.

J is TRBJ2-3 and V is TRBV3-1 (or the pseudogene TRBV3-2); D is perhaps TRBD1 (6 bases). The V end lost 6 bases, the J end lost 2 bases, and 18 bases lay between the germline ends. Germline loops: CDR1 LGHDT, CDR2 YNNKEL (reference sequence). This CDR3 is built from 16 residues. The CDR3 is CASREYRVSATDTQYF. DNA of the CDR3: TGTGCCAGCAGGGAATACAGGGTGTCGGCCACAGATACGCAGTATTTT.

The chain links TRBV10-2 to TRBJ2-3, with 9 bases aligning to TRBD2. The V gene end was trimmed by 3 bases and the J gene end by 0 bases; junction bases not matched to a gene: 4. CDR3 length: 16 amino acids. Germline CDR1 and CDR2: WSHSY and SAAADI. As DNA, the CDR3 is TGCGCCAGCAGTGATAGCGGGGGCCCTAGCACAGATACGCAGTATTTT. Translation gives CASSDSGGPSTDTQYF.

This clone was found once. This sequence joins TRBV10-3 and TRBJ1-1; 8 positions agree with TRBD1. After removal of 2 bases from V and 1 base from J, the junction contained 3 bases not matched to a gene. This CDR3 contains 15 residues. CDR1 is ENHRY and CDR2 is SYGVKD in the germline V gene. The CDR3 protein is CAISERGQANTEAFF. CDR3 DNA: TGTGCCATCAGTGAGAGGGGACAGGCGAACACTGAAGCTTTCTTT.

The chain uses TRBV19 and TRBJ2-3; 8 bases are shared with TRBD2. The CDR3 contains 16 residues. CDR1 and CDR2 (germline): LNHDA, SQIVND (reference sequence). V shed 6 bases and J 0 bases; nucleotides not matched to a gene: 8. This CDR3 reads CASSQTSVSSTDTQYF. The CDR3 nucleotides are TGTGCCAGTAGCCAGACTAGCGTATCTAGCACAGATACGCAGTATTTT.

J is TRBJ2-7 and V is TRBV7-2; D is possibly TRBD2 (6 bases). Trimming took 2 bases from V and 4 from J, leaving 15 bases between them. Per the germline V gene, CDR1 is SGHTA and CDR2 is FQGNSA. The CDR3 covers 15 residues. In DNA form, the CDR3 reads TGTGCCAGCAGCTTAAGTACTAGCAGTTCATACGAGCAGTACTTC. Its translation: CASSLSTSSSYEQYF.

V is TRBV11-3 and J is TRBJ2-5, with TRBD1 identical over 11 bases. J lost 4 bases, V lost 1 base, and 2 bases had no gene match. This CDR3 is built from 15 residues. Germline V gene sequence: CDR1 SGHNT, CDR2 YENEEA. The CDR3 loop is CASSLVGTGGETQYF. The CDR3 region has the DNA TGTGCCAGCAGCTTAGTCGGGACAGGGGGAGAGACCCAGTACTTC.